Listed below are T cell receptor beta chains from one sample, sequenced in a study of blood T cell repertoires in COVID-19. Some clones are missing from TCRdb's copy, which holds only in-frame ones; the method was immunoSEQ multiplex PCR. The table shows about 240,000 clones, with roughly four fifths occurring only once. What was sequenced was peripheral blood. The receptors derive from a woman aged 80 or over with acute or convalescent COVID-19. CDR3s include the opening cysteine and the closing phenylalanine or tryptophan. A D gene is named only where the DNA matches it firmly. Clone sizes are given selectively: once, few, many, or a class where the clone is expanded.

abundance,d_gene,j_gene,v_gene,CDR3aa,CDR3nt
NA,NA,TRBJ1-1,TRBV10-3,CAISFGRNTEAFF,TGTGCCATCAGTTTTGGCAGGAACACTGAAGCTTTCTTT
NA,TRBD2,TRBJ2-2,TRBV27,CASSLGLTSLFGTGELFF,TGTGCCAGCAGTTTGGGACTAACGAGCCTCTTTGGCACCGGGGAGCTGTTTTTT
NA,TRBD1,TRBJ1-2,TRBV27,CASSETGNWNYGYTF,TGTGCCAGCAGTGAGACAGGGAACTGGAACTATGGCTACACCTTC
NA,NA,TRBJ2-7,TRBV2,CASSPVGGSYEQYF,TGTGCCAGCAGCCCTGTCGGGGGTTCCTACGAGCAGTACTTC
NA,NA,TRBJ2-1,TRBV7-8,CASRGGTYNEQFF,TGTGCCAGCAGGGGGGGAACGTACAATGAGCAGTTCTTC
NA,NA,TRBJ1-1,TRBV3-1/TRBV3-2,CASSQGGGPNTEAFF,TGTGCCAGCAGCCAAGGTGGAGGGCCAAACACTGAAGCTTTCTTT
NA,TRBD1,TRBJ1-6,TRBV6-5,CASRSRQGNSPLHF,TGTGCCAGCAGATCCCGACAGGGGAATTCACCCCTCCACTTT
NA,TRBD1,TRBJ1-5,TRBV19,CASSSGTGLGNQPQHF,TGTGCCAGTAGTTCCGGGACAGGGCTGGGCAATCAGCCCCAGCATTTT
once,TRBD1,TRBJ1-6,TRBV18,CASSDRDNSPLHF,TGTGCCAGCTCAGACAGGGATAATTCACCCCTCCACTTT
once,NA,TRBJ2-1,TRBV9,CASSFGTHEEQFF,TGTGCCAGCAGCTTCGGGACTCATGAGGAGCAGTTCTTC
once,NA,TRBJ2-3,TRBV5-4,CASSLARTASTDTQYF,TGTGCCAGCAGCTTGGCCAGGACAGCTAGCACAGATACGCAGTATTTT
NA,TRBD1,TRBJ1-2,TRBV6-1,CASSEAQGDRVYGYTF,TGTGCCAGCAGTGAGGCGCAAGGGGACAGGGTCTATGGCTACACCTTC
NA,TRBD1,TRBJ1-3,TRBV5-1,CASSTRGQGNTIYF,TGCGCCAGCAGTACCAGGGGGCAGGGAAACACCATATATTTT
NA,NA,TRBJ1-5,TRBV19,CASSPSTGANQPQHF,TGTGCCAGTAGTCCATCGACAGGAGCCAATCAGCCCCAGCATTTT
NA,NA,TRBJ2-2,TRBV9,CASSVLAGELFF,TGTGCCAGCAGCGTTCTCGCCGGGGAGCTGTTTTTT
NA,TRBD1,TRBJ1-3,TRBV6-5,CASSSPGQGGGNTIYF,TGTGCCAGCAGTTCCCCGGGACAGGGTGGTGGAAACACCATATATTTT
NA,NA,TRBJ1-6,TRBV9,CASSAPGSSYNSPLHF,TGTGCCAGCAGCGCCCCGGGAAGCTCCTATAATTCACCCCTCCACTTT
NA,NA,TRBJ1-1,TRBV18,CASSPTGGTNTEAFF,TGTGCCAGCTCCCCCACAGGAGGGACGAACACTGAAGCTTTCTTT
NA,TRBD1,TRBJ2-7,TRBV2,CASSPDRGRYEQYF,TGTGCCAGCAGCCCGGACAGGGGGAGGTACGAGCAGTACTTC
NA,TRBD1,TRBJ1-4,TRBV10-3,CAIGDREGEKLFF,TGTGCCATCGGTGACAGGGAGGGTGAAAAACTGTTTTTT
NA,NA,TRBJ2-7,TRBV28,CASRDILSRQYF,TGTGCCAGCAGGGACATCCTAAGTAGGCAGTACTTC
NA,NA,TRBJ1-6,TRBV5-3,CARSPSGADSPLHF,TGTGCCAGAAGCCCTTCAGGGGCTGATTCACCCCTCCACTTT
NA,TRBD1,TRBJ1-2,TRBV6-5,CASSAGQAGNYGYTF,TGTGCCAGCAGCGCGGGACAGGCGGGAAACTATGGCTACACCTTC
NA,NA,TRBJ2-1,TRBV4-2,CASSQAGGAQAEQFF,TGTGCCAGCAGCCAAGCGGGCGGGGCCCAGGCCGAGCAGTTCTTC
NA,NA,TRBJ1-6,TRBV2,CASSESGFDFHNSPLHF,TGTGCCAGCAGTGAATCAGGGTTCGATTTCCATAATTCACCCCTCCACTTT
once,TRBD1,TRBJ1-1,TRBV6-6,CASRPWTGSTEAFF,TGTGCCAGCAGACCCTGGACAGGGAGTACTGAAGCTTTCTTT
NA,NA,TRBJ1-1,TRBV7-2,CASSLVLRGLHTEAFF,TGTGCCAGCAGCTTAGTATTGCGGGGGCTGCACACTGAAGCTTTCTTT
NA,NA,TRBJ2-7,TRBV5-1,CASSPRQSSYEQYF,TGCGCCAGCAGCCCAAGACAGAGCTCCTACGAGCAGTACTTC
NA,NA,TRBJ1-1,TRBV5-5,CASSLKSGTEAFF,TGTGCCAGCAGCTTAAAGTCCGGCACTGAAGCTTTCTTT
NA,NA,TRBJ1-5,TRBV19,CASSMVGAVSNQPQHF,TGTGCCAGTAGTATGGTAGGGGCGGTTAGCAATCAGCCCCAGCATTTT
NA,NA,TRBJ1-3,TRBV6-5,CASSYGRDNSGNTIYF,TGTGCCAGCAGTTACGGCCGGGACAACTCTGGAAACACCATATATTTT
NA,NA,TRBJ1-4,TRBV5-1,CASSLAGITNEKLFF,TGCGCCAGCAGCTTGGCAGGGATCACTAATGAAAAACTGTTTTTT
few,NA,TRBJ1-3,TRBV5-1,CASSLVGRHSGNTIYF,TGCGCCAGCAGCTTGGTCGGCAGGCACTCTGGAAACACCATATATTTT
NA,NA,TRBJ2-7,TRBV2,CASSVSKIGSGEQYF,TGTGCCAGCAGTGTAAGCAAAATAGGCTCGGGCGAGCAGTACTTC
few,TRBD1,TRBJ1-2,TRBV14,CASSQEGTGDYGYTF,TGTGCCAGCAGCCAAGAAGGGACAGGAGACTATGGCTACACCTTC
NA,TRBD1,TRBJ1-5,TRBV3-1/TRBV3-2,CASSPSDRGFQPQHF,TGTGCCAGCAGCCCTTCGGACAGGGGGTTTCAGCCCCAGCATTTT
NA,NA,TRBJ2-7,TRBV5-1,CASSSSGSPYEQYF,TGCGCCAGCAGCTCATCCGGGAGCCCCTACGAGCAGTACTTC
NA,NA,TRBJ1-6,TRBV28,CASSLSGGQGWITLHF,TGTGCCAGCAGTTTATCAGGCGGGCAGGGGTGGATCACCCTCCACTTT
NA,NA,TRBJ2-3,TRBV11-2,CASSLVGGGTDTQYF,TGTGCCAGCAGCTTAGTGGGTGGAGGGACAGATACGCAGTATTTT
NA,NA,TRBJ1-2,TRBV6-2/TRBV6-3,CASSSPGVGYTF,TGTGCCAGCAGTTCCCCAGGGGTTGGCTACACCTTC
NA,TRBD1,TRBJ2-2,TRBV29-1,CSALRTGTGGTGELFF,TGCAGCGCCCTACGGACCGGGACAGGGGGCACCGGGGAGCTGTTTTTT
NA,TRBD2,TRBJ2-1,TRBV5-4,CASSLAPTSGGRNNEQFF,TGTGCCAGCAGCTTGGCTCCGACTAGCGGGGGGCGTAACAATGAGCAGTTCTTC
NA,NA,TRBJ2-1,TRBV29-1,CSVELQGWEQFF,TGCAGCGTAGAACTACAGGGTTGGGAGCAGTTCTTC
NA,NA,TRBJ1-1,TRBV3-1/TRBV3-2,CASSTGFGEAFF,TGTGCCAGCAGCACAGGGTTTGGTGAAGCTTTCTTT
NA,NA,TRBJ1-3,TRBV28,CAARSGLGNTIYF,TGTGCCGCCCGATCAGGGCTCGGAAACACCATATATTTT